The 10 T cell receptor beta chains below were found in one sample sequenced in a study of T cell responses to AZD1222 COVID-19 vaccine. Libraries were prepared by immunoSEQ multiplex PCR; TCRdb keeps only in-frame clonotypes and omits some of them. The sample has about 180,000 clones, 90% to 95% seen once. Sequenced here: peripheral blood, sampled 28 days after the second dose of the MenACWY control vaccine. Receptors were obtained from an adult who received the MenACWY meningococcal vaccine as a control.

The CDR3 DNA is TGTGCCACCAGTGACTCGATGACCGCCTACAATGAGCAGTTCTTC. It codes for CATSDSMTAYNEQFF. V gene TRBV24-1 combines with J gene TRBJ2-1; the D is unclear. Germline CDR1 KGHDR, CDR2 SFDVKD. This CDR3 spans 15 amino acids. Trimming took off 4 bases at V and 2 bases at J, with 11 bases between the two ends.

In DNA form, the CDR3 reads TGCAGCGTTCGGGGGTTACAGGGGCTGAACACTGAAGCTTTCTTT. Translated, it gives CSVRGLQGLNTEAFF. The chain has TRBV29-1 and TRBJ1-1; 7 nucleotides match TRBD1. V dropped 5 bases and J dropped 0; count of bases not matched to a gene: 9. Germline lookup yields CDR1 SQVTM and CDR2 ANQGSEA. The CDR3 has 15 residues.

This chain joins TRBV7-9 and TRBJ1-1; 8 bases are shared with TRBD1. The germline CDR1 and CDR2 sequences are SEHNR and FQNEAQ (reference sequence). This CDR3 comprises 15 residues. Germline trimming cut 3 bases from V and 3 bases from J; bases unmatched to any gene: 6. CDR3 DNA sequence: TGTGCCAGCAGCTTGAGTACAGGGGGGGACACTGAAGCTTTCTTT. Its translation: CASSLSTGGDTEAFF.

This chain uses TRBV5-1 with TRBJ2-3; possibly TRBD2 for D (6 bases). V lost 5 bases, J lost 2 bases, and 9 bases lay in between. CDR3 length equals 13 residues. Germline CDR1 reads SGHRS; CDR2 reads YFSETQ. The CDR3 region has the DNA TGCGCCAGCAGTAGCGGATTCACAGATACGCAGTATTTT. Amino acid sequence: CASSSGFTDTQYF.

The chain carries TRBV11-2 and TRBJ1-5, with D perhaps matching TRBD1 (5 bases). The ends were cut back, 5 bases at V and 2 bases at J, with 13 bases in the middle. This CDR3 comprises 15 residues. Germline CDR1 reads SGHAT; CDR2 reads FQNNGV. The CDR3 DNA reads as TGTGCCAGCAGCCTCGATACCAGGGGCAATCAGCCCCAGCATTTT. It codes for CASSLDTRGNQPQHF.

CDR3 DNA sequence: TGCAGCGTTGAGTCAGGACGGCAAGAGACCCAGTACTTC. This encodes CSVESGRQETQYF. The chain couples TRBV29-1 to TRBJ2-5; D gene uncertain. Germline values: CDR1 SQVTM, CDR2 ANQGSEA. CDR3 length: 13 residues. V shed 3 bases and J shed 2 bases, with 10 bases lying between them.

V and J are TRBV4-1 and TRBJ2-7; TRBD2 matches at 11 bases. This CDR3 comprises 17 residues. Germline trimming cut 1 base from V and 2 bases from J; bases unmatched to any gene: 7. Germline V CDR1 and CDR2: MGHRA, YSYEKL. CDR3 loop: CASSQASGGISPYEQYF. As DNA, the CDR3 is TGCGCCAGCAGCCAAGCTAGCGGGGGGATTTCCCCCTACGAGCAGTACTTC.

This clone was found a few times. The rearrangement joins TRBV24-1 to TRBJ2-7; TRBD1 matches 8 bases. The CDR3 length is 14 residues. V was pared by 7 bases and J by 7 bases, with 11 bases of the junction left unmatched. Germline assignment: CDR1 KGHDR and CDR2 SFDVKD. In nucleotides, the CDR3 is TGTGCCACCAGCTTAACAGGGGGGAGAGGGGAGCAGTACTTC. It specifies CATSLTGGRGEQYF.

The rearrangement links TRBV7-2 to TRBJ2-7; D may be TRBD1 (5 bases). Trimming shortened V by 2 bases and J by 2 bases, and 13 bases separated the two germline ends. Per the germline V gene, CDR1 is SGHTA and CDR2 is FQGNSA. CDR3 length equals 15 residues. The CDR3 DNA reads as TGTGCCAGCAGCTTATCTGGTCAGGGAACCTACGAGCAGTACTTC. This gives the protein CASSLSGQGTYEQYF.

This clone has only one observation. This sequence joins TRBV20-1 and TRBJ1-2; D gene ambiguous. Looked up from germline, CDR1 is DFQATT and CDR2 is SNEGSKA (reference sequence). The V end was cut by 8 bases, the J end by 8 bases, with 15 bases between. This CDR3 comprises 11 residues. CDR3 sequence: CSLSGGYGYTF. DNA for the CDR3: TGCAGTTTAAGTGGAGGGTACGGCTACACCTTC.